The T cell receptor (beta chain) described here comes from a study of OX40 agonist ivuxolimab in advanced cancers. Comments on this clone: The antigen is not known.

Notes on the study in general: What antigens the expanded peripheral T cells recognized was never established.

With 6 bases removed from V and 0 bases from J, the gap between germline ends came to 9 bases. CDR1 and CDR2 from the germline V gene are MNHEY and SVGAGI. CDR3 length: 14 amino acids. The method was immunoSEQ multiplex PCR; TCRdb's version includes in-frame clones alone and lacks a portion of them. Counted here are approximately 77,000 clones, about four fifths occurring once; the ten biggest clones make up 0.5% to 0.65%. V usage is TRBV6-5 and J usage is TRBJ1-3; D is ambiguous. This clonotype was obtained from an adult with an advanced solid tumor such as melanoma, head and neck, liver or kidney cancer. Specimen: CD4+ or CD8+ T cells sorted from blood, collected in a trial of the OX40 agonist ivuxolimab. The CDR3 spells CASRGFSSGNTIYF. The CDR3 bases are TGTGCCAGCAGGGGATTCAGCTCTGGAAACACCATATATTTT.